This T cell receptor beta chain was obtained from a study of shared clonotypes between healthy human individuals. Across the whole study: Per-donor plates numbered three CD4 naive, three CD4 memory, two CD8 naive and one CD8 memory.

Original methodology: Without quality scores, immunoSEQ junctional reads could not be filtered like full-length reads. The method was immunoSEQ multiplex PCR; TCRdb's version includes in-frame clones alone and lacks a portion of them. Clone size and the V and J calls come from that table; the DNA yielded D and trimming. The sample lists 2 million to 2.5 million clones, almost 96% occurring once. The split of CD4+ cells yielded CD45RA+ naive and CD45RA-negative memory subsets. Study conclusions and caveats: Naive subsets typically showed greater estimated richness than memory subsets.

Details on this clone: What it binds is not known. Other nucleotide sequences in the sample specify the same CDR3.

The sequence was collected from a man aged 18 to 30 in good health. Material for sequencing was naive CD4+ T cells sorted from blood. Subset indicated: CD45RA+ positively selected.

CDR3 region: CASSLGGTAAYEQYF. In DNA, the CDR3 is TGCGCCAGCAGCTTGGGAGGGACAGCAGCCTACGAGCAGTACTTC. J is TRBJ2-7 and V is TRBV5-1; 7 positions agree with TRBD1. CDR1 is SGHRS and CDR2 is YFSETQ in the germline V gene. This CDR3 contains 15 residues. The J segment lost 2 bases and the V segment lost 0 bases, leaving 5 bases of the junction unmatched.